The TCR beta chain under discussion was sequenced for a study of OX40 agonist ivuxolimab in advanced cancers. Study background: Prior checkpoint blockade (anti-PD-1, anti-PD-L1 or anti-CTLA-4) was permitted; around 37% had it.

On this clone itself: Its antigen is currently unknown.

Generated by immunoSEQ multiplex PCR, the TCRdb table keeps only in-frame clones and is missing some. The sample has some 16,000 clones, 77% seen once. Trimming cost V 8 bases and J 3 bases, with 6 bases left between them. Germline assignment: CDR1 SGDLS and CDR2 YYNGEE. The CDR3 runs to 12 residues. Study-wide results and caveats: In the 0.1 to 3.0 mg/kg range, CD4+ and CD8+ blood T cells had expanded clonally by week 6.

Researchers took blood at baseline, on cycle 4 day 1, and on cycle 7 day 1. This rearrangement joins TRBV9 to TRBJ1-6; D uncertain. Sequenced here: CD4+ or CD8+ T cells sorted from blood, sampled in a trial of the OX40 agonist ivuxolimab. The TCR sequence derives from an adult with an advanced solid tumor such as melanoma, head and neck, liver or kidney cancer. The CDR3 DNA follows: TGTGCCAGTGGCCTCTATAATTCACCCCTCCACTTT. Translated, it gives CASGLYNSPLHF.